This T cell receptor (beta chain) comes out of a study of long-term antiretroviral therapy in people with HIV. Findings of the study overall: CDR3 length ranges were narrower in HIV repertoires than in controls. Blood sampling spanned 2004 to 2017, possibly under older ART regimens. Neither ART adherence, viral resistance nor therapy changes were documented.

Germline assignment: CDR1 SNHLY and CDR2 FYNNEI. The CDR3 has 14 residues. V was clipped by 5 bases and J by 2 bases, with 12 bases between them. About this clone: Its specificity is unknown.

The assay, immunoSEQ v3.0, was run at survey level. TCRdb keeps only in-frame clones here, not all; method: immunoSEQ multiplex PCR. Of 25,000 to 30,000 clones in the sample, 86% are singletons; the top ten hold approximately 4.8%. This clonotype was obtained from a woman in her thirties with HIV. The chain has TRBV2 and TRBJ1-1; no reliable D call. Sequenced here: unsorted PBMCs, sampled 0.8 years after starting antiretroviral therapy. The CDR3: CASSPTAGNTEAFF. DNA for the CDR3: TGTGCCAGCAGTCCAACGGCGGGAAACACTGAAGCTTTCTTT.